The 13 T cell receptor beta chains listed next were all sequenced from one sample in a study of blood T cell repertoires in COVID-19. Data came from immunoSEQ multiplex PCR; TCRdb stores just in-frame clones and leaves some out. The sample includes 300,000 to 400,000 clones, around nine tenths seen only once; the top ten take 0.95% to 1%. The material sequenced was PBMCs or T cells enriched from blood (not recorded which). The origin of the receptors is a young woman with acute COVID-19.

This clone occurred once. The V and J genes are TRBV27 and TRBJ2-1, with D uncertain. V lost 3 bases to trimming and J lost 7 bases, with 13 bases between them. Per germline, CDR1 MNHEY and CDR2 SMNVEV (reference sequence). CDR3 length equals 14 residues. CDR3 coding DNA: TGTGCCAGCAGTTTTTCGGCACGGCGGAATGAGCAGTTCTTC. This sequence encodes CASSFSARRNEQFF.

A few counts support this clone. This sequence joins TRBV4-3 and TRBJ2-1; TRBD2 matches 11 bases. V gave up 1 base and J gave up 2 bases; unmatched junction bases: 7. The CDR3 extends over 18 amino acids. CDR1 is LGHNA and CDR2 is YSLEER in the germline V gene. The CDR3 bases are TGCGCCAGCAGCCAAGCCCCCGATAGCGGGGGGGCCTACAATGAGCAGTTCTTC. Its protein is CASSQAPDSGGAYNEQFF.

CDR3 region: CASSQYRGSPLHF. The CDR3 region has the DNA TGTGCCAGCAGTCAATACAGGGGCTCACCCCTCCACTTT. The genes are TRBV6-5 and TRBJ1-6, with 7 nucleotides matching TRBD1. Germline V CDR1 and CDR2: MNHEY, SVGAGI. With 5 bases clipped from V and 10 bases from J, the junction kept 5 bases outside the gene matches. The CDR3 is made up of 13 amino acids.

CDR3 sequence reads: CASSKQVNTWTSNSYNEQFF. The CDR3 coding sequence is TGTGCCAGCAGCAAACAGGTAAACACCTGGACTAGCAACTCCTACAATGAGCAGTTCTTC. The rearrangement uses TRBV21-1 and TRBJ2-1; TRBD2 reflects the table's D call only, with no check against the DNA. TRBV21-1 constitutes a pseudogene. The CDR3 consists of 20 residues.

The V call is TRBV30, the J call TRBJ1-2; 8 bases fit TRBD1. Germline V gene lookup returns CDR1 GTSNPN and CDR2 SVGIG (reference sequence). CDR3 length: 12 amino acids. Germline trimming cut 5 bases from V and 2 bases from J; bases unmatched to any gene: 1. The DNA of the CDR3 is TGTGCCTGGGACAGGGGCAACTATGGCTACACCTTC. The encoded protein is CAWDRGNYGYTF. Variable domain in full (rest from reference TRBV30 and TRBJ1-2): SQTIHQWPATLVQPVGSPLSLECTVEGTSNPNLYWYRQAAGRGLQLLFYSVGIGQISSEVPQNLSASRPQDRQFILSSKKLLLSDSGFYLCAWDRGNYGYTFGSGTRLTVV.

This chain links TRBV5-1 with TRBJ1-3; perhaps TRBD1 as D (6 bases). Deletions cut 4 bases from V and 0 bases from J, with 17 bases between. Germline CDR1 reads SGHRS; CDR2 reads YFSETQ. The CDR3 length is 17 residues. In DNA, the CDR3 is TGCGCCAGCAGCGCCTCCGGACAGCAATACTCTGGAAACACCATATATTTT. Amino acids: CASSASGQQYSGNTIYF.

The rearrangement links TRBV28 to TRBJ2-1; TRBD1 matches 9 bases. There are 14 residues in the CDR3. The germline V gene has CDR1 MDHEN and CDR2 SYDVKM. The trim removed 5 bases at V and 11 bases at J, leaving 10 bases unmatched. CDR3 amino acids: CASSPQGQGRKQFF. In DNA, the CDR3 is TGTGCCAGCAGTCCCCAGGGACAGGGTAGAAAGCAGTTCTTC.

This clone is a singleton in its sample. The chain links TRBV19 to TRBJ2-1; 8 bases align to TRBD1. The CDR3 sequence is 15 residues long. Trimming took 3 bases from V and 7 from J; bases not matched to a gene: 8. Germline V gene sequence: CDR1 LNHDA, CDR2 SQIVND (reference sequence). The CDR3 loop reads CASSMWDRSLNEQFF. Here the CDR3 DNA reads TGTGCCAGTAGTATGTGGGACAGGAGCTTAAATGAGCAGTTCTTC.

The gene calls are TRBV18 and TRBJ2-7; TRBD1 aligns across 8 bases. Germline V gives CDR1 KGHSH, CDR2 LQKENI. V lost 4 bases, J lost 6 bases, and 11 bases stayed unmatched. The CDR3 covers 15 residues. The CDR3: CASSLTGQGALEQYF. Written as DNA, the CDR3 is TGTGCCAGCTCACTAACAGGACAGGGTGCACTCGAGCAGTACTTC.

The CDR3 DNA is TGTGCCATCAGTGAGGGGGGACAGTTCGCAACTAATGAAAAACTGTTTTTT. This sequence encodes CAISEGGQFATNEKLFF. V is TRBV10-3 and J is TRBJ1-4; TRBD1 matches at 7 bases. CDR1 is ENHRY, CDR2 SYGVKD, per germline. With V trimmed by 2 bases and J by 0 bases, 6 bases remained unmatched. The CDR3 has 17 amino acids.

This clone was counted between two and nine times. The chain has TRBV6-5 and TRBJ2-3; the D gene is possibly TRBD2 (6 bases). CDR1 and CDR2 (germline): MNHEY, SVGAGI. CDR3 length: 14 residues. Trimming left V 8 bases short and J 2 bases short, with 14 bases between. The CDR3 loop is CASVSLANTDTQYF. The CDR3 region has the DNA TGTGCCAGCGTATCGCTAGCGAACACAGATACGCAGTATTTT.

The chain combines TRBV7-2 with TRBJ2-1; TRBD2 matches 8 bases. V lost 1 base to trimming and J lost 9 bases; unmatched junction nucleotides: 5. This CDR3 has 14 residues. CDR1 and CDR2 (germline): SGHTA, FQGNSA. The CDR3 sequence is CASSLVLAAREQFF. The CDR3 region has the DNA TGTGCCAGCAGCTTAGTACTAGCGGCACGTGAGCAGTTCTTC.

The chain links TRBV5-1 to TRBJ1-1, with D possibly matching TRBD1 (6 bases). Germline values: CDR1 SGHRS, CDR2 YFSETQ. The CDR3 runs to 15 residues. Trimming pared 2 bases from V and 1 base from J, leaving 12 bases between. The CDR3 DNA reads as TGCGCCAGCAGCTTTTTGGGGGCCCCGAACACTGAAGCTTTCTTT. This codes for CASSFLGAPNTEAFF.